This T cell receptor (beta chain) was profiled in a study of T cells in Graves' hyperthyroidism and ophthalmopathy. Study-level findings and limits: Model-based prediction identified ophthalmopathy a median around 6.7 months prior to its onset. Ophthalmopathy and stable hyperthyroidism were told apart by a 13 V-J model.

The CDR3 regions of TCR beta were amplified from RNA transcripts. During a first-round RT-PCR of the TCR CDR3, the HTBI primer set was used. TCRdb redid the calling of the multiplex PCR reads with MiXCR, one entry per CDR3 protein. The data contain some 740,000 distinct CDR3 sequences, approximately 14% of them seen just once; the ten biggest clones take up about 10%. Unmatched junction bases numbered 7, after V lost 0 bases and J lost 5 bases. The length of the CDR3 is 17 residues. The germline V gene encodes CDR1 SGDLS and CDR2 YYNGEE. This clonotype was seen only a few times. What it recognizes is unknown. Graves' hyperthyroidism was deemed stable absent ophthalmopathy progression within 18 months. In patients aged 18 to 65, hyperthyroidism was newly diagnosed, with duration under 2 months.

The chain combines TRBV9 with TRBJ2-5, with 13 bases that match TRBD2. The source material was blood. The sequence derives from a woman in her late teens or twenties with Graves' hyperthyroidism. CDR3 bases: TGTGCCAGCAGCGTAGGTGGACTAGCGGGAGCGTGGGAGACCCAGTACTTC. Encoded protein: CASSVGGLAGAWETQYF.